Listed below are T cell receptor beta chains from one sample, sequenced in a study of cytomegalovirus exposure and HLA in healthy donors. Assay: immunoSEQ multiplex PCR; the TCRdb copy retains only in-frame clones and omits some. The sample includes approximately 180,000 clones, around four fifths of them seen just once. Sequences were obtained from PBMCs. These receptors all come from a woman aged 45 to 65 in good health and CMV-seropositive. Both conserved end residues are part of each CDR3. A D gene is named only where the DNA matches it firmly. Some rows mark clone size as missing; the rest say once, few, many or name a class of expanded clone.

j_call | v_call | clone_size | d_call | cdr3_aa | cdr3_nt
TRBJ1-4 | TRBV6-1 | many | TRBD1 | CASSPQGADEKLFF | TGTGCCAGCAGTCCACAGGGGGCAGATGAAAAACTGTTTTTT
TRBJ2-5 | TRBV19 | - | TRBD1 | CASSIRDRGETQYF | TGTGCCAGTAGTATAAGGGACAGGGGAGAGACCCAGTACTTC
TRBJ2-3 | TRBV4-1 | few | - | CASSQEGQGGDTQYF | TGCGCCAGCAGCCAAGAAGGGCAGGGGGGAGATACGCAGTATTTT
TRBJ1-3 | TRBV6-1 | - | - | CASSAGGWDTIYF | TGTGCCAGCAGTGCGGGGGGTTGGGACACCATATATTTT
TRBJ1-3 | TRBV30 | - | TRBD1 | CAWSRRTGANSGNTIYF | TGTGCCTGGAGTCGCCGGACAGGGGCGAACTCTGGAAACACCATATATTTT
TRBJ2-3 | TRBV7-2 | - | - | CASSLARSYTDTQYF | TGTGCCAGCAGCTTGGCCCGGAGTTACACAGATACGCAGTATTTT
TRBJ1-6 | TRBV9 | - | - | CASSVATRSPLHF | TGTGCCAGCAGCGTAGCTACGAGATCACCCCTCCACTTT
TRBJ2-1 | TRBV7-9 | - | TRBD1 | CASSRQGRVQFF | TGTGCCAGCAGCCGACAGGGGCGAGTGCAGTTCTTC
TRBJ2-7 | TRBV6-6 | - | TRBD2 | CATQSGASGAYEQYF | TGTGCCACCCAAAGCGGGGCTAGCGGGGCCTACGAGCAGTACTTC
TRBJ1-4 | TRBV5-4 | - | TRBD1 | CASSLGQGGREKLFF | TGTGCCAGCAGCTTGGGACAGGGGGGGAGAGAAAAACTGTTTTTT
TRBJ1-2 | TRBV5-6 | - | TRBD1 | CASRVDRGPNYGYTF | TGTGCCAGCAGAGTCGACAGGGGGCCCAACTATGGCTACACCTTC
TRBJ1-4 | TRBV6-1 | - | TRBD1 | CASSEYTGVEKLFF | TGTGCCAGCAGTGAATACACAGGGGTCGAAAAACTGTTTTTT
TRBJ1-1 | TRBV5-4 | - | - | CASSLSNTEAFF | TGTGCCAGCAGCCTGTCGAACACTGAAGCTTTCTTT
TRBJ2-7 | TRBV6-1 | - | - | CASSDISFEQYF | TGTGCCAGCAGTGATATCTCGTTCGAGCAGTACTTC
TRBJ1-1 | TRBV5-1 | - | TRBD1 | CASSLTGAPGTEAFF | TGCGCCAGCAGCTTGACAGGGGCCCCGGGGACTGAAGCTTTCTTT